This T cell receptor (beta chain) originates from a study of CD4 and CD8 cells across lung adenocarcinoma regions. The CDR3 extends over 19 amino acids. Germline CDR1 and CDR2: SGHRS and YFSETQ. The ends lost 0 bases at V and 0 bases at J; junction bases unmatched: 12. TCRdb analysed the PCR reads with MiXCR anew, one entry per CDR3 protein. The sample comprises tens of thousands of distinct CDR3 sequences, 54% of which are singletons, and approximately 24% rests with the top ten. The rearrangement joins TRBV5-1 to TRBJ2-1; 7 bases map to TRBD2. This sequence was found in a female donor with lung adenocarcinoma. The CD4 and CD8 labels of this study may be unreliable. Sequenced sample: CD8+ T cells from the center of a lung tumor. CDR3 in DNA: TGCGCCAGCAGCTTGGCCCGGCTAGCGGACTTAAGCTCCTACAATGAGCAGTTCTTC. Protein product: CASSLARLADLSSYNEQFF.